The T cell receptor (beta chain) described here comes from a study of somatic mutations in cytotoxic T cells in rheumatoid arthritis. General observations from the study: In the expanded CD8+ clones, the antigen targets remained unknown. Slight underrepresentation of TRBV07 in rheumatoid arthritis patients was not adjusted for multiple comparisons.

As to this clone: Its matching antigen is unknown.

It was blood donors, about 58% female and with a median age of 56 years (range roughly 20-75), who served as healthy controls. Here immunoSEQ multiplex PCR was the method, and the copy in TCRdb shows in-frame clones only, minus some. The table includes 15,000 to 20,000 clones, 73% detected once. V shed 5 bases and J 5 bases; nucleotides not matched to a gene: 6. Per germline, CDR1 SGHDN and CDR2 FVKESK. CDR3 length equals 14 residues. This clonotype was obtained from a woman in her sixties in good health. The specimen sequenced was CD8+ T cells sorted from blood. The chain recombines TRBV14 with TRBJ1-1; 9 nucleotides match TRBD1. CDR3 sequence: CASSKTGGRTEAFF. CDR3 coding DNA: TGTGCCAGCAGCAAGACAGGGGGAAGGACTGAAGCTTTCTTT.